Listed below are T cell receptor beta chains from one sample, sequenced in a study of shared clonotypes between healthy human individuals. Assay: immunoSEQ multiplex PCR; the TCRdb copy retains only in-frame clones and omits some. Of about 2.3 million clones in the sample, roughly 92% were seen once. The source material was naive CD4+ T cells from PBMCs. The source of these receptors is a man aged 18 to 35 in good health. Some clones in this sample may be carry-over from other donors' samples. Each CDR3 is given with its conserved first and last residue. A D gene is named only where the DNA matches it firmly. Clone size appears in some rows only: once, few, many, or a class for an expanded clone.

length	size	V	J	D	DNA	CDR3
14	.	TRBV6-4	TRBJ2-1	.	TGTGCCAGCAGTGACTCTTCTAACTCTAATGAGCAGTTCTTC	CASSDSSNSNEQFF
14	.	TRBV19	TRBJ2-7	TRBD1	TGTGCCAGTAGTAGCAGGGGGCTCTCCTACGAGCAGTACTTC	CASSSRGLSYEQYF
16	.	TRBV5-1	TRBJ2-5	TRBD1	TGCGCCAGCAGCCCTGGTTGGGGACAGGGCAGGGAGACCCAGTACTTC	CASSPGWGQGRETQYF
16	.	TRBV6-5	TRBJ1-2	TRBD1	TGTGCCAGCAGTTATAGGGACAGGGAGCATGTAGGCGGCTACACCTTC	CASSYRDREHVGGYTF
14	.	TRBV7-8	TRBJ1-1	.	TGTGCCAGCAGCTTCACCAGGATGAACACTGAAGCTTTCTTT	CASSFTRMNTEAFF
16	.	TRBV11-2	TRBJ2-3	.	TGTGCCAGCAGCCCGGGGACTCTTACTAGCACAGATACGCAGTATTTT	CASSPGTLTSTDTQYF
15	once	TRBV5-1	TRBJ2-7	.	TGCGCCAGCAGCACGATACCGGGACCGAACTACGAGCAGTACTTC	CASSTIPGPNYEQYF
15	.	TRBV29-1	TRBJ2-3	TRBD1	TGCAGCGTTGAGGGGGGACAGGGGATCACAGATACGCAGTATTTT	CSVEGGQGITDTQYF
18	.	TRBV7-8	TRBJ2-7	.	TGTGCCAGCAGCTTAAGGGTGGGGGACCCTATCCTACCTAGTGAGCAGTACTTC	CASSLRVGDPILPSEQYF
13	.	TRBV18	TRBJ1-1	TRBD1	TGTGCCAGCTCCGCGGACAGGGGCCCTGAAGCTTTCTTT	CASSADRGPEAFF
17	.	TRBV6-1	TRBJ2-5	TRBD2	TGTGCCAGCAGTGTACTAGCGGGAGGGCCTTCCCAAGAGACCCAGTACTTC	CASSVLAGGPSQETQYF
15	.	TRBV19	TRBJ1-3	TRBD1	TGTGCCAGTAGTATCGGGACAGTACCTGGAAACACCATATATTTT	CASSIGTVPGNTIYF
14	once	TRBV2	TRBJ2-7	.	TGTGCCAGCATGACGCGGGCCTACTCCTACGAGCAGTACTTC	CASMTRAYSYEQYF
13	once	TRBV14	TRBJ1-2	.	TGTGCCAGCAGCCAGTTGTCCAGCTATGGCTACACCTTC	CASSQLSSYGYTF
14	few	TRBV6-1	TRBJ1-2	.	TGTGCCAGCAGTGGGCCAGGGGTGTCCTATGGCTACACCTTC	CASSGPGVSYGYTF
15	.	TRBV7-2	TRBJ2-7	TRBD2	TGTGCCAGCAGCATAGGATCGACTAGCGGCTACGAGCAGTACTTC	CASSIGSTSGYEQYF
16	.	TRBV5-1	TRBJ2-3	.	TGCGCCAGCAGCTTGGTCTTCACGGGGTTATCGGATACGCAGTATTTT	CASSLVFTGLSDTQYF
18	.	TRBV28	TRBJ2-2	TRBD2	TGTGCCAGCAGTCCGATCTTGGGGAGGCGGGAGAGCACCGGGGAGCTGTTTTTT	CASSPILGRRESTGELFF
15	.	TRBV5-1	TRBJ2-7	.	TGCGCCAGCAGCTTGAGGTTTTCTGCCGGCTACGAGCAGTACTTC	CASSLRFSAGYEQYF
15	.	TRBV5-1	TRBJ2-3	.	TGCGCCAGCAGCTTGGCCGCCTATAGCACAGATACGCAGTATTTT	CASSLAAYSTDTQYF
14	.	TRBV5-1	TRBJ2-7	.	TGCGCCAGCAGCTTGGACGGGACTGGCTACGAGCAGTACTTC	CASSLDGTGYEQYF
14	.	TRBV28	TRBJ2-5	TRBD2	TGTGCCAGCAGTCCGGGGGGAGGGCAAGAGACCCAGTACTTC	CASSPGGGQETQYF
15	.	TRBV23-1	TRBJ2-5	.	TGCGCCAGCAGTCGCAGGGCGGGACAGCAAGAGACCCAGTACTTC	CASSRRAGQQETQYF
13	few	TRBV18	TRBJ1-2	.	TGTGCCAGCTCACCGGACAGTAACTATGGCTACACCTTC	CASSPDSNYGYTF
15	.	TRBV29-1	TRBJ2-1	TRBD2	TGCAGCGTTGGGGGCCTAGCGGGGTTCTACAATGAGCAGTTCTTC	CSVGGLAGFYNEQFF
15	.	TRBV6-5	TRBJ2-1	.	TGTGCCAGCACCCAATCAGGGGTCGGCCTGAATGAGCAGTTCTTC	CASTQSGVGLNEQFF
14	.	TRBV5-5	TRBJ2-7	TRBD1	TGTGCCAGCAGCGTCACAGGGGGAACCTACGAGCAGTACTTC	CASSVTGGTYEQYF
15	.	TRBV27	TRBJ2-1	TRBD1	TGTGCCAGCAGTCCGCCGGGGACAGGGCGGATAAAGCAGTTCTTC	CASSPPGTGRIKQFF
14	.	TRBV29-1	TRBJ2-1	.	TGCAGCGTTGCCCACAGGGCCGATTACAATGAGCAGTTCTTC	CSVAHRADYNEQFF
19	.	TRBV27	TRBJ2-6	.	TGTGCCAGCACCCCTTATAGGGGTCGGGACCTCTCTGGGGCCAACGTCCTGACTTTC	CASTPYRGRDLSGANVLTF
10	.	TRBV29-1	TRBJ1-2	TRBD1	TGCAGCGCTTCGACAGGGGAATACACCTTC	CSASTGEYTF
15	.	TRBV9	TRBJ2-1	TRBD2	TGTGCCAGCAGCCCGGGACTAGCGGGTGGAAGAGAGCAGTTCTTC	CASSPGLAGGREQFF
14	.	TRBV19	TRBJ2-7	TRBD2	TGTGCCAGTAGTGCACTAGCGGGAAACTACGAGCAGTACTTC	CASSALAGNYEQYF
17	.	TRBV6-1	TRBJ2-5	TRBD2	TGTGCCAGCAGTGGCGGTCTAGCGGGAGCTTACCGAGAGACCCAGTACTTC	CASSGGLAGAYRETQYF
15	.	TRBV6-5	TRBJ2-7	.	TGTGCCAGCAGTTACCAGTCAGGGGTCTCCTACGAGCAGTACTTC	CASSYQSGVSYEQYF
13	.	TRBV2	TRBJ2-5	.	TGTGCCAGCAGCAGGGCGCGCGGGGAGACCCAGTACTTC	CASSRARGETQYF
14	.	TRBV7-2	TRBJ2-6	.	TGTGCCAGCAGCGCTTGGGAAGGGGCCAACGTCCTGACTTTC	CASSAWEGANVLTF
18	.	TRBV4-1	TRBJ2-3	TRBD2	TGCGCCAGCAGCCAAGGATTAGCGGGAGGCTGGAGCACAGATACGCAGTATTTT	CASSQGLAGGWSTDTQYF
15	.	TRBV5-1	TRBJ2-1	TRBD1	TGCGCCAGCAGCTTGACGGGACAGGGTGCCAATGAGCAGTTCTTC	CASSLTGQGANEQFF
15	.	TRBV9	TRBJ2-2	.	TGTGCCAGCAGCGTGGTTTTCGGGGGAACCGGGGAGCTGTTTTTT	CASSVVFGGTGELFF
17	few	TRBV10-1	TRBJ1-1	.	TGCGCCAGCAGTGAGTCGGGGGTTCGTACAGGAGAGTCTGAAGCTTTCTTT	CASSESGVRTGESEAFF
16	.	TRBV9	TRBJ2-7	TRBD1	TGTGCCAGCAGCGTAGGAGGGACAGCCCTCTCCTACGAGCAGTACTTC	CASSVGGTALSYEQYF
15	.	TRBV10-3	TRBJ2-7	.	TGTGCCATCAGTGGCGGGTGGGAAAAATCCTACGAGCAGTACTTC	CAISGGWEKSYEQYF
18	.	TRBV5-1	TRBJ2-6	.	TGCGCCAGCAGCTTGGTCCCAGGCTTAAGCTCTGGGGCCAACGTCCTGACTTTC	CASSLVPGLSSGANVLTF